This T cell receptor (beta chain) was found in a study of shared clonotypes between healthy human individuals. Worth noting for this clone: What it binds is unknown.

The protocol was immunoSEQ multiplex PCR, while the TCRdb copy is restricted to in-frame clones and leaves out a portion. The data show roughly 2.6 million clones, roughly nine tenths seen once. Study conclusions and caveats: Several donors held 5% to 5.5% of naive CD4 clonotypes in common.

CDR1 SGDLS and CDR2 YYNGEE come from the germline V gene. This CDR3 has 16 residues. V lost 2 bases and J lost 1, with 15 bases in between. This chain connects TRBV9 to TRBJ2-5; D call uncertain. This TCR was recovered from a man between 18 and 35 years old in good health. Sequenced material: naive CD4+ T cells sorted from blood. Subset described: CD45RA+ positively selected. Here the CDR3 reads CASSVAASYFQETQYF. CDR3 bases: TGTGCCAGCAGCGTCGCAGCCTCCTATTTCCAAGAGACCCAGTACTTC.